This TCR beta chain was captured in a study of CD8 T cells in ankylosing spondylitis (dated by TCRdb to 2015 to 2018). Regarding the complete study: T cell receptor beta repertoires were profiled in healthy donors and ankylosing spondylitis patients so that disease-linked TCR variants could be found. The full study cohort comprised around 23 ankylosing spondylitis patients and 85 to 120 healthy donors. Samples of peripheral blood were taken, and for ankylosing spondylitis patients, synovial fluid was collected as well.

On this clonotype itself: Its antigen remains unidentified. The record has no base qualities; no much larger clone is one base away.

Based on the germline V gene, the CDR1 and CDR2 sequences are LGHNA and YSLEER. The CDR3, cysteine through phenylalanine, is 18 amino acids long. Only the CDR3 portion is preserved as DNA: 54 bases, with reading frame beginning at the first base. Ends trimmed: V by 0 bases, J by 1 base; bases unmatched to a gene: 12. Beyond this particular receptor, the publication reports: Some motif variants were previously reported in synovial fluid and blood of reactive arthritis patients, suggesting common disease-initiation mechanisms. The disease-linked clones were reported to be significantly enriched in matched synovial fluid samples from ankylosing spondylitis patients. The disease-linked clones showed a CD8+ phenotype and occurred at relatively low frequencies in peripheral blood. Blood from ankylosing spondylitis patients appeared to be characterized by a TCR beta motif composed of roughly eight highly homologous amino acid variants.

Data came from an Illumina HiSeq 2500. Quantitative 5'-RACE with molecular barcodes was used to prepare TCR beta libraries. The study's own analysis went as follows. To identify disease-linked TCR variants, a new computational method was used, one built on a probabilistic model of VDJ rearrangement. Through fastp at Q25 and MiXCR, TCRdb rebuilt clones from the public reads, retaining in-frame beta chains. One record per CDR3 amino acid sequence lists the most common genes and DNA. V and J calls and clone size were set by TCRdb, not the authors. The sample profile shows approximately 180,000 distinct CDR3 sequences; 18% of them were found once. The ten largest clones capture more than 3.5% of the sample.

The sequenced sample was blood, either unsorted or a sorted T cell fraction (not recorded which). The TCR comes from a male donor under 35 with ankylosing spondylitis or in good health (not recorded which). Donor details come from another sample of the same person, matched by shared clones. This sequence uses TRBV4-3 and TRBJ2-7; TRBD1 lines up with 7 middle nucleotides. The CDR3 region: CASSQESRAQGISYEQYF. The sequence in DNA is TGCGCCAGCAGCCAAGAGTCTAGGGCACAGGGGATATCCTACGAGCAGTACTTC.